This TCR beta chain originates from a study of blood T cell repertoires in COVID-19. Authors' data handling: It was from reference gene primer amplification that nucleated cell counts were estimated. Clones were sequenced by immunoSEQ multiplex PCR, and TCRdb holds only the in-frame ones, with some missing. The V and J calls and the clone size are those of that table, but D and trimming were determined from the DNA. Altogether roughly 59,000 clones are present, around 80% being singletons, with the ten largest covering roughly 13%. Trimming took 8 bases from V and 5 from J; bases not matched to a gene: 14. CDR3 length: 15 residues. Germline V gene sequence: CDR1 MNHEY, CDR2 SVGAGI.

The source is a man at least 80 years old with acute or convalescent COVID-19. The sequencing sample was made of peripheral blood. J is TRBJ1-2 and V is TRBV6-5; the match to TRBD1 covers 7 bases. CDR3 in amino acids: CASHLVPGQQYGYTF. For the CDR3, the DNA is TGTGCCAGCCATCTTGTCCCGGGACAGCAATATGGCTACACCTTC.